This TCR beta chain emerged from a study of control samples from healthy donors and cancer patients (TCRdb year 2020). Library construction relied on the immunoSEQ multiplex PCR assay. The table was pulled from immuneACCESS by TCRdb, which kept in-frame rearrangements only. Such tables lose some clones; where checked, under half of the loss comes from unresolved V genes, and the rest has no known cause. The sample yields approximately 58,000 clones; roughly 87% were counted once. The ten largest clonotypes hold about 14% of the sample. As concerns this clone: Its antigen remains unidentified. Per-nucleotide qualities are absent, and no much larger clonotype sits a single base away.

CDR1 and CDR2 (SGHTA, FQGNSA) derive from the germline V gene. From V the trimming removes 5 bases and from J it removes 5 bases, while the gene matches leave 10 bases of the junction unaccounted for. The CDR3 contains 18 residues, cysteine and phenylalanine counted. The DNA shown is the 54-base CDR3, in frame from base 1. Material: PBMCs. The chain links TRBV7-2 with TRBJ2-1; the central 15 bases match TRBD2. This clonotype was sampled from a man between 60 and 75 years old with head and neck cancer. The nucleotide sequence reads as follows: TGTGCCAGCAGCCCGGGACTAGCGGGAGGCCCCGGCCACAATGAGCAGTTCTTC. It encodes CASSPGLAGGPGHNEQFF.